The 3 T cell receptor beta chains below were found in one sample sequenced in a study of Ad26.COV2.S vaccination and SARS-CoV-2 variants. The data were produced by immunoSEQ multiplex PCR, yet TCRdb's version contains in-frame clones alone and is incomplete. The data show 300,000 to 350,000 clones, 90% seen once. Treatment specified: roughly 19 received Ad26.COV2.S at low or high dose, single or two shots; several received placebo; per-sample allocation not given. Following the first vaccine or placebo injection, samples were taken on day 63. Here the sequenced sample was peripheral blood, taken in a trial of Ad26.COV2.S vaccine versus placebo. The origin of the receptors is a person between 18 and 60 years old who received the Ad26.COV2.S COVID-19 vaccine or a placebo.

This chain uses TRBV5-5 with TRBJ2-7; TRBD1 is a possible D gene (5 bases). This CDR3 is built from 12 residues. V was cut by 2 bases and J by 5 bases, with 8 bases left in between. Germline CDR1 and CDR2: SGHKS and YYEKEE (reference sequence). The CDR3 bases are TGTGCCAGCAGCTTTACAGGAAACGAGCAGTACTTC. Protein product: CASSFTGNEQYF.

This clone was found once. The chain employs TRBV5-6 and TRBJ2-5; TRBD1 might be the D (6 bases). The CDR3 is 15 residues long. Trimming pared 1 base from V and 5 bases from J, leaving 15 bases between. Germline V gene sequence: CDR1 SGHDT, CDR2 YYEEEE. CDR3 amino acids: CASSLFAQGAETQYF. DNA of the CDR3: TGTGCCAGCAGCTTGTTCGCACAGGGAGCGGAGACCCAGTACTTC.

The chain carries TRBV4-1 and TRBJ1-1, with D unclear. The CDR3 sequence is 14 residues long. V was trimmed by 5 bases and J by 1 base, leaving 11 bases between them. The germline V gene encodes CDR1 MGHRA and CDR2 YSYEKL. The CDR3 DNA is TGCGCCAGCAGCGCCCCGGGGTGGAACACTGAAGCTTTCTTT. Translated: CASSAPGWNTEAFF.